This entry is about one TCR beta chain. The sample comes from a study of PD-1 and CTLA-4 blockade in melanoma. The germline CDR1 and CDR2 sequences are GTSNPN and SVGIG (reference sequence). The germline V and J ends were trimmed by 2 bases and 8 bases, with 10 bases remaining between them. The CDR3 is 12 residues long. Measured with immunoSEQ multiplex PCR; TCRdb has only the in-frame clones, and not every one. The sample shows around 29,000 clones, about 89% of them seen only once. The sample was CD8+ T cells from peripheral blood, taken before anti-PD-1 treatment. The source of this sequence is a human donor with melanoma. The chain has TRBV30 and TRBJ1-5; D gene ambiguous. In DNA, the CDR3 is TGTGCCTGGAGTCCTACAGAGGAGCCCCAGCATTTT. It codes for CAWSPTEEPQHF.